These 11 T cell receptor beta chains originate from one sample sequenced in a study of blood T cells in healthy people across ages. Then a second PCR, running roughly 7 to 11 cycles, was carried out with a sample-barcoded 5' primer and a J-beta primer mix. TCRdb used MiXCR to reprocess the 5' RACE reads, holding one entry per CDR3 protein. The sample yields about 730,000 distinct CDR3 sequences, approximately 39% seen once. Input material: blood. These receptors were obtained from a woman aged 60 to 75 in good health.

The chain has TRBV4-3 and TRBJ2-5; 9 bases are shared with TRBD2. Unmatched junction bases numbered 10, after V lost 0 bases and J lost 5 bases. The V gene's germline CDR1 is LGHNA and CDR2 YSLEER. This CDR3 is built from 17 residues. DNA of the CDR3: TGCGCCAGCAGCCAAGATCAGGCGGGGGGGGAGTGGGAGACCCAGTACTTC. It specifies CASSQDQAGGEWETQYF.

CDR3 nucleotides: TGCGCCAGCAGTGATCAACAGGGGTCAGATACGCAGTATTTT. The encoded protein is CASSDQQGSDTQYF. The chain is built from TRBV10-1 and TRBJ2-3; 7 bases line up with TRBD1. Trimming cost V 3 bases and J 4 bases; bases outside gene matches: 4. CDR1 and CDR2 from the germline V gene are WNHNN and SYGVQD (reference sequence). This CDR3 is built from 14 residues.

This clonotype was detected only a few times. The rearrangement joins TRBV5-1 to TRBJ1-6, with D tentatively TRBD1 (5 bases). Germline CDR1 and CDR2: SGHRS and YFSETQ. V lost 6 bases to trimming and J lost 7 bases, with 17 bases between them. There are 15 residues in the CDR3. Here the CDR3 DNA reads TGCGCCAGCACAGATCTCCCGGGACCGAATTCACCCCTCCACTTT. It is translated as CASTDLPGPNSPLHF.

This clonotype was observed a few times. The chain combines TRBV6-2 or TRBV6-3 with TRBJ1-5; D is undetermined. The length of the CDR3 is 14 residues. The V gene's germline CDR1 is MNHEY and CDR2 SVGEGT. Deletions cut 8 bases from V and 0 bases from J, with 11 bases between. The CDR3 loop reads CASADDNSNQPQHF. DNA of the CDR3: TGTGCCAGCGCGGACGATAATAGCAATCAGCCCCAGCATTTT.

The chain is built from TRBV9 and TRBJ2-1, with 15 bases aligning to TRBD2. The CDR3 sequence is 19 residues long. Germline CDR1 is SGDLS and CDR2 is YYNGEE. With 0 bases clipped from V and 10 bases from J, the junction kept 14 bases outside the gene matches. CDR3 sequence: CASSVAGLAGGTKWEEQFF. The CDR3 coding sequence is TGTGCCAGCAGCGTAGCGGGACTAGCGGGAGGCACCAAATGGGAGGAGCAGTTCTTC.

About this clonotype: This sequence may be a read error, since a much larger clone differs from it by one base. The genes are TRBV10-3 and TRBJ2-1, with D tentatively TRBD2 (6 bases). The CDR3 spans 12 residues. Germline V gene sequence: CDR1 ENHRY, CDR2 SYGVKD. DNA of the CDR3: TGTACCATCGGAGGGGCCGGGGATGAGCAGTTCTTC. This sequence encodes CTIGGAGDEQFF.

The V call is TRBV12-3 or TRBV12-4, the J call TRBJ2-6, with no clear D. The CDR3 extends over 15 amino acids. V lost 6 bases and J lost 0, with 9 bases in between. The CDR3 DNA follows: TGTGCCAGCAGACGACAAACCTCTGGGGCCAACGTCCTGACTTTC. It yields the protein CASRRQTSGANVLTF.

The genes are TRBV7-9 and TRBJ2-5; D gene uncertain. V was trimmed by 5 bases and J by 13 bases, leaving 23 bases between them. The CDR3 is 14 amino acids. Germline loops: CDR1 SEHNR, CDR2 FQNEAQ (reference sequence). The CDR3 reads CASSPRSNNYERYF. The CDR3 DNA is TGTGCCAGCAGCCCCCGGTCGAATAACTACGAGCGGTACTTC.

The chain has TRBV7-2 and TRBJ2-3; maybe TRBD2 (5 bases). Trimming cost V 5 bases and J 1 base, with 19 bases left between them. There are 17 residues in the CDR3. Germline CDR1 is SGHTA and CDR2 is FQGNSA. The CDR3 DNA reads TGTGCCAGCAGCCCCTATGGGAGCGGTTTCCGCACAGATACGCAGTATTTT. Its translation: CASSPYGSGFRTDTQYF.

The gene calls are TRBV7-2 and TRBJ2-7; 10 nucleotides match TRBD2. CDR1 SGHTA and CDR2 FQGNSA come from the germline V gene. CDR3 length: 16 residues. After removal of 1 base from V and 2 bases from J, the junction contained 5 bases not matched to a gene. The CDR3 DNA sequence: TGTGCCAGCAGCTTAGTGAGCGGGGGGGAAACCTACGAGCAGTACTTC. Translation gives CASSLVSGGETYEQYF.

Only a few counts were recorded for this clonotype. V gene TRBV12-3 or TRBV12-4 combines with J gene TRBJ2-4, with D perhaps matching TRBD1 or TRBD2 (6 bases each). The J call may be in error: the DNA end matches TRBJ2-7 better. The CDR3 totals 12 residues. CDR3 sequence reads: CASSFRGREQYF. The CDR3 DNA is TGTGCCAGCAGTTTTCGGGGGCGCGAGCAGTACTTC.